The 5 T cell receptor beta chains presented below share a single source sample, sequenced in a study of Tregs in tolerant kidney transplant recipients. This table comes from immunoSEQ multiplex PCR, and its TCRdb copy is limited to in-frame clones, with some not included. This sample has about 110,000 clones, with around 90% found just once. The sequenced sample was CD4+ T cells from blood, obtained before the transplant. These receptors were taken from a human donor who received a combined kidney and bone marrow transplant.

This clone came up once. CDR3 sequence: CAISAAGQETQYF. Here the CDR3 DNA reads TGTGCCATCAGTGCAGCGGGCCAAGAGACCCAGTACTTC. The chain has TRBV10-3 and TRBJ2-5, with a tentative D call TRBD2 (6 bases). The CDR3 runs to 13 residues. Trimming removed 4 bases from V and 1 base from J, with 7 bases in between. Germline CDR1 reads ENHRY; CDR2 reads SYGVKD.

The gene calls are TRBV30 and TRBJ1-5, with D tentatively TRBD1 (5 bases). V shed 2 bases and J shed 9 bases, with 17 bases lying between them. Germline V gene data show CDR1 as GTSNPN and CDR2 as SVGIG (reference sequence). The CDR3 has 14 residues. The CDR3 coding sequence is TGTGCCTGGAGTCTCGGGGGTGGACTAGGGCCCCAGCATTTT. This encodes CAWSLGGGLGPQHF.

The V call is TRBV7-2, the J call TRBJ2-7; 11 bases fit TRBD2. V was pared by 1 base and J by 2 bases, with 13 bases of the junction left unmatched. CDR3 size: 19 residues. CDR1 is SGHTA, CDR2 FQGNSA, per germline. The CDR3 protein is CASSLVGTSGGGRAYEQYF. DNA for the CDR3: TGTGCCAGCAGCTTAGTTGGGACTAGCGGAGGCGGCCGGGCCTACGAGCAGTACTTC. Using reference TRBV7-2 and TRBJ2-7 for the parts outside the CDR3, the full variable domain is GAGVSQSPSNKVTEKGKDVELRCDPISGHTALYWYRQSLGQGLEFLIYFQGNSAPDKSGLPSDRFSAERTGGSVSTLTIQRTQQEDSAVYLCASSLVGTSGGGRAYEQYFGPGTRLTVT.

The rearrangement joins TRBV21-1 to TRBJ2-4; TRBD1 is the table's D call, not checked against the DNA. TRBV21-1 is tagged as a pseudogene. The CDR3 loop spans 17 amino acids. In DNA form, the CDR3 reads TGTGCCAGCAGCAAAGCGGGCACAGGCCGCGATAAAAACATTCAGTACTTC. Translating it yields CASSKAGTGRDKNIQYF.

The chain uses TRBV19 and TRBJ2-7; 7 bases match TRBD1. Germline CDR1 reads LNHDA; CDR2 reads SQIVND (reference sequence). V was pared by 6 bases and J by 0 bases, with 8 bases of the junction left unmatched. There are 15 residues in the CDR3. CDR3 region: CASSPGTVSSYEQYF. The CDR3, as DNA: TGTGCCAGTAGCCCCGGGACAGTAAGCTCCTACGAGCAGTACTTC.